The source of this T cell receptor (beta chain) is a study of blood T cell repertoires in COVID-19. Here immunoSEQ multiplex PCR was the method, and the copy in TCRdb shows in-frame clones only, minus some. The data show 200,000 to 250,000 clones, with around nine tenths seen just once and 1.5% to 2% held by the top ten. The recovered donors of Cohort 3 showed two negative PCRs, clearance, or symptom resolution. The CDR3 is 11 residues long. The sequence came from a woman between 45 and 60 years old who had recovered from COVID-19. Specimen: PBMCs or T cells enriched from blood (not recorded which). The gene calls are TRBV21-1 and TRBJ2-7; no check of the table's D call, TRBD2, against the DNA was made. TRBV21-1 is a pseudogene locus. The CDR3, as DNA: TGTGCCAGCCTAGGATGTCACGAGCAGTACTTC. As protein: CASLGCHEQYF.